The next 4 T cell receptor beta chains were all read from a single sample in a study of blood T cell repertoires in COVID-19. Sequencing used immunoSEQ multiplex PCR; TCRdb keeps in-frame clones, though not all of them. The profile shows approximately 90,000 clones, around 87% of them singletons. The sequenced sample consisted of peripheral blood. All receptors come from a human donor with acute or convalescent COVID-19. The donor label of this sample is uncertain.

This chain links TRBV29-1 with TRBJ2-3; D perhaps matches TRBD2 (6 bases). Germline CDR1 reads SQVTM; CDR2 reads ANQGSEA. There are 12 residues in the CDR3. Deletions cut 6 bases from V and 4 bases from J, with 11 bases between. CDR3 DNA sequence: TGCAGCGTAGGAACGGGGGCAGATACGCAGTATTTT. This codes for CSVGTGADTQYF.

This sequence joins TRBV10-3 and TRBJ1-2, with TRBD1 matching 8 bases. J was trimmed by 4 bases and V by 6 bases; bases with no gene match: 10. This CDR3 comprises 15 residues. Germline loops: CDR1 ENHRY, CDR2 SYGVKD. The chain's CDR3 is CAISLEGQGTYGYTF. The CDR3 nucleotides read TGTGCCATCAGCCTAGAAGGACAGGGAACCTATGGCTACACCTTC.

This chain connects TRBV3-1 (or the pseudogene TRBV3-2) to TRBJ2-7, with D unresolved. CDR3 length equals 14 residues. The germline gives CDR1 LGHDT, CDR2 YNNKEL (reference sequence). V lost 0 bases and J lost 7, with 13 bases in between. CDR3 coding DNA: TGTGCCAGCAGCCAAGATAACCTCGTGACAGAGCAGTACTTC. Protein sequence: CASSQDNLVTEQYF.

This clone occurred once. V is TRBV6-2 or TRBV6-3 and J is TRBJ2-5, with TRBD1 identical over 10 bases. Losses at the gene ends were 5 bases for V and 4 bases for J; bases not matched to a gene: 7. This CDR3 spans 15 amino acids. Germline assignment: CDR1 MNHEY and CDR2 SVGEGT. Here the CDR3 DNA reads TGTGCCAGCAGTCGCGACAGGGGGCGGGCAGAGACCCAGTACTTC. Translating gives CASSRDRGRAETQYF.